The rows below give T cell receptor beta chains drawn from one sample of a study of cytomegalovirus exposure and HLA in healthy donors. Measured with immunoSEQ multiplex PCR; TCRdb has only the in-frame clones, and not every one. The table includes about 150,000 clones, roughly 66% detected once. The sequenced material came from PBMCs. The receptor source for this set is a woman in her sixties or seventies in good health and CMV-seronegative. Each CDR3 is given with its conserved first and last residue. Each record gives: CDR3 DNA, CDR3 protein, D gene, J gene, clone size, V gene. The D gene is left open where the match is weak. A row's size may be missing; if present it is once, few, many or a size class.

TGTGCCAGCAGCCTAGGGGTTGGGACAGGAGCTGAAGCTTTCTTT CASSLGVGTGAEAFF TRBD1 TRBJ1-1 - TRBV7-6
TGTGCCAGCAGTTACTCCGGGGTAGCTGAAGCTTTCTTT CASSYSGVAEAFF - TRBJ1-1 - TRBV6-7
TGCGCCAGCCCAGGGAACCCGACCCCCGAGCAGTACTTC CASPGNPTPEQYF - TRBJ2-7 few TRBV5-1
TGTGCCAGCAGCTGGACTAGCGCAAACCAAGAGACCCAGTACTTC CASSWTSANQETQYF TRBD2 TRBJ2-5 once TRBV7-2
TGTGCCAGTAGTATCCAGGGGGGCACAGATACGCAGTATTTT CASSIQGGTDTQYF TRBD1 TRBJ2-3 once TRBV19
TGTGCCAGCAGTTCACGACGAGGCTTTGGAAACACCATATATTTT CASSSRRGFGNTIYF - TRBJ1-3 few TRBV28
TGTGCCAGTAGTATGGAACTAGCGGGGGGCCTCCAAGAGACCCAGTACTTC CASSMELAGGLQETQYF TRBD2 TRBJ2-5 - TRBV19
TGTGCCAGCAGCGTAGATCCGGGGACTAGCGGCTACAATGAGCAGTTCTTC CASSVDPGTSGYNEQFF TRBD2 TRBJ2-1 - TRBV9
TGTGCCAGCAGCTTATCCGGGGGATCATATGGCTACACCTTC CASSLSGGSYGYTF - TRBJ1-2 - TRBV7-9
TGTGCCAGCAGCAGAAAACAGGGGCTAAACTCCTACAATGAGCAGTTCTTC CASSRKQGLNSYNEQFF - TRBJ2-1 - TRBV21-1
TGTGCCAGCAGCTTATTCAGATCCGGGAGCCCGAACACTGAAGCTTTCTTT CASSLFRSGSPNTEAFF - TRBJ1-1 - TRBV7-2
TGCGCCAGCAGTCAACCGGGAGGCGTTAGGGACAGGGAACCCCATCGAGCCAAAAACATTCAGTACTTC CASSQPGGVRDREPHRAKNIQYF TRBD1 TRBJ2-4 - TRBV23-1
TGTGCCAGCAGCTTAGCGGGCGGGCCGAACGGCTACACCTTC CASSLAGGPNGYTF - TRBJ1-2 once TRBV7-2
TGTGCCAGCAGTGTCCGACAGTCTAGCACAGATACGCAGTATTTT CASSVRQSSTDTQYF - TRBJ2-3 - TRBV2
TGCGCCAGCACCTTGACAGGGGGACGCACCGGGGAGCTGTTTTTT CASTLTGGRTGELFF TRBD1 TRBJ2-2 - TRBV5-1
TGTGCCAGCAGCCGGTGGGCGGGAGACTCCTATAATTCACCCCTCCACTTT CASSRWAGDSYNSPLHF - TRBJ1-6 - TRBV5-4
TGTGCCAGCAGCGTAGGGACAGATCCTAATGAAAAACTGTTTTTT CASSVGTDPNEKLFF - TRBJ1-4 - TRBV9
TGTGCCAGCAGCTTAGCGTTACAGGGGTGGGGTGAAGCTTTCTTT CASSLALQGWGEAFF TRBD1 TRBJ1-1 - TRBV7-9
TGTGCCAGCAGCGTATCCCCGGGACAGGGCGACTATGGCTACACCTTC CASSVSPGQGDYGYTF TRBD1 TRBJ1-2 - TRBV9
TGTGCCAGCAGGTCAGGGCTCCAAGCGAACACCGGGGAGCTGTTTTTT CASRSGLQANTGELFF - TRBJ2-2 - TRBV11-2
TGCGCCAGCACTGAGGTAGAGCAGTACTTC CASTEVEQYF - TRBJ2-5 - TRBV10-1
TGTGCCAGCAGCCCAACTGGGACAGCAGATGGCTACACCTTC CASSPTGTADGYTF TRBD1 TRBJ1-2 - TRBV7-8
TGTGCCAGCAGCCCAACCGGGACTAGAAACACCGGGGAGCTGTTTTTT CASSPTGTRNTGELFF TRBD2 TRBJ2-2 - TRBV7-9
TGCAGCGTGCCCGGACAAAAGGACAGGGCAACAGATACGCAGTATTTT CSVPGQKDRATDTQYF TRBD1 TRBJ2-3 - TRBV29-1
TGTGCCAGCAGCCTCGGGACTAGCGGGAGCCTGCACACAGATACGCAGTATTTT CASSLGTSGSLHTDTQYF TRBD2 TRBJ2-3 - TRBV13
TGTGCCAGCAGCCAAGGGGGGCTAGCGGGAGAGGCAAACATTCAGTACTTC CASSQGGLAGEANIQYF TRBD2 TRBJ2-4 - TRBV14
TGTGCCAGCAGCGTAGCAGGGGCCAACACCGGGGAGCTGTTTTTT CASSVAGANTGELFF - TRBJ2-2 few TRBV9
TGTGCCAGCAGCGTGTCTCAAGGAGGTAACACTGAAGCTTTCTTT CASSVSQGGNTEAFF - TRBJ1-1 - TRBV9
TGTGCCAGCAGCTTGGAAGCTGGCACAGATACGCAGTATTTT CASSLEAGTDTQYF - TRBJ2-3 - TRBV5-4
TGTGCTAGCAGCTCTGGGACAGGGATTGGCGAAAAACTGTTTTTT CASSSGTGIGEKLFF TRBD1 TRBJ1-4 - TRBV7-7
TGTGCCAGCAGTGACGGGGTCGAGGGCACTGAAGCTTTCTTT CASSDGVEGTEAFF - TRBJ1-1 medium-sized TRBV6-4
TGTGCCAGCATCAGGACAGGAGGCTCAGGAAACACCATATATTTT CASIRTGGSGNTIYF TRBD1 TRBJ1-3 - TRBV6-5
TGTGCCAGCAGTACCACACAGGGGGGCGCTGAAGCTTTCTTT CASSTTQGGAEAFF TRBD1 TRBJ1-1 few TRBV28
TGTGCCAGCAGCTTGTCAGGCCCGACAGACAATGAGCAGTTCTTC CASSLSGPTDNEQFF - TRBJ2-1 - TRBV5-6
TGTGCCAGCAGTGAAAGCCCAGGGGGGCAGCCCCAGCATTTT CASSESPGGQPQHF TRBD1 TRBJ1-5 - TRBV6-1
TGTGCCAGCGGCGATGGCCCAACGGAGAATGAGCAGTTCTTC CASGDGPTENEQFF - TRBJ2-1 - TRBV5-6
TGTGCCAGCAGCTTAGATACGGGGAACACTGAAGCTTTCTTT CASSLDTGNTEAFF - TRBJ1-1 - TRBV7-9
TGTGCCAGCAGCTTAGCAACCAGGGGAAATAACTATGGCTACACCTTC CASSLATRGNNYGYTF - TRBJ1-2 - TRBV7-2
TGCGCCAGCAGCTTGGGGGCAGGGTCTGGATACGAGCAGTACTTC CASSLGAGSGYEQYF - TRBJ2-7 - TRBV5-1
TGTGCCAGCTCCCCCCTAGCGGGAGTCGGGGAGCTGTTTTTT CASSPLAGVGELFF TRBD2 TRBJ2-2 - TRBV18
TGTGCCAGCAGCGTAGCCGGGACTACAATCTACGAGCAGTACTTC CASSVAGTTIYEQYF TRBD2 TRBJ2-7 few TRBV7-2
TGTGCCAGCAGCTTAATTTCAGGGGATGTCTACGAGCAGTACTTC CASSLISGDVYEQYF - TRBJ2-7 - TRBV7-2
TGTGCCAGCAGCCTTGGGGCGTGGGATACGCAGTATTTT CASSLGAWDTQYF - TRBJ2-3 - TRBV11-1
TGTGCCAGTAGTAACGGGGGGGGCTACGAGCAGTACTTC CASSNGGGYEQYF TRBD2 TRBJ2-7 - TRBV19
TGTGCCAGCAGCCGGGGGGGGACTAGGGAAAAACTGTTTTTT CASSRGGTREKLFF - TRBJ1-4 - TRBV7-2
TGTGCCAGTACCTCCCCCCGAGCAGGTTCCAATCAGCCCCAGCATTTT CASTSPRAGSNQPQHF - TRBJ1-5 once TRBV19
TGTGCCAGCAGCACTAGCGGGGGGACCTACGAGCAGTACTTC CASSTSGGTYEQYF TRBD2 TRBJ2-7 - TRBV7-2
TGTGCCATCAGTGCCACAGGGGGCGATCTCTATGGCTACACCTTC CAISATGGDLYGYTF TRBD1 TRBJ1-2 - TRBV10-3
TGTGCCATCAGTGACGACAGACAGGGGGGACAGCAGTACTTC CAISDDRQGGQQYF TRBD1 TRBJ2-7 - TRBV10-3
TGTGCCAGCAGGATGTGGGGGGGCAAGCAGTACTTC CASRMWGGKQYF - TRBJ2-7 few TRBV2
TGCGCCAGCAGCACGGGGGGGCCCCCAGATACGCAGTATTTT CASSTGGPPDTQYF TRBD2 TRBJ2-3 - TRBV5-1
TGTGCCAGCAGTGTCCGGCGGGATAATTCACCCCTCCACTTT CASSVRRDNSPLHF - TRBJ1-6 few TRBV6-1
TGTGCCAGCAGTTCGCAAGGGGGATTTCGGAGTATACAAGCTTTCTTT CASSSQGGFRSIQAFF - TRBJ1-1 - TRBV28
TGCGCCAGCAACTGGCGGGTTAACTATGGCTACACCTTC CASNWRVNYGYTF - TRBJ1-2 - TRBV4-3